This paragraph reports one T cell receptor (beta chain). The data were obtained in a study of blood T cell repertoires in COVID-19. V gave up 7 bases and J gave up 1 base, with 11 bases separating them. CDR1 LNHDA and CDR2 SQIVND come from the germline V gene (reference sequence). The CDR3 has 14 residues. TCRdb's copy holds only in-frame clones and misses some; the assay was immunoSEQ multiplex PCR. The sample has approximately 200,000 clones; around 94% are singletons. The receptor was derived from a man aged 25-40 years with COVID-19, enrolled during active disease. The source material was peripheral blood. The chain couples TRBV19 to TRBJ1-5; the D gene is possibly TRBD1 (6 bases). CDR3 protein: CASNNRASNQPQHF. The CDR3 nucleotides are TGTGCCAGTAATAACAGGGCGAGCAATCAGCCCCAGCATTTT.